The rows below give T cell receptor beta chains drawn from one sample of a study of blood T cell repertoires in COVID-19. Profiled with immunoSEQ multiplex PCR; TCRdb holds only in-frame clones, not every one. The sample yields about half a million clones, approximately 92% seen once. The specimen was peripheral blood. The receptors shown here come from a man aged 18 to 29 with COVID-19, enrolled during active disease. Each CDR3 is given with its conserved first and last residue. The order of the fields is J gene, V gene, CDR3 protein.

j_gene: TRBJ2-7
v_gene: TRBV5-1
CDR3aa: CASSLGTGGEQYF

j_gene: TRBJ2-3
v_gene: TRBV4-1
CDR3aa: CASSQGPSGRGPDTQYF

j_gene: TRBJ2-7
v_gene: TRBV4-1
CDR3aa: CASSQVGTAAEQYF

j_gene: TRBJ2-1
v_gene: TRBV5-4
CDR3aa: CASSLGLQRGNEQFF

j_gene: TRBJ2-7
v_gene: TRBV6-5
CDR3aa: CASSYSMGQAYEQYF

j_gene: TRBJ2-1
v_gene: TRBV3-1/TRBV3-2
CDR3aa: CASSQARLAYNEQFF

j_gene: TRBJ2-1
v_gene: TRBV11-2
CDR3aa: CASSFTSGDEQFF

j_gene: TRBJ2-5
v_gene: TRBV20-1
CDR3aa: CSAKEETQYF

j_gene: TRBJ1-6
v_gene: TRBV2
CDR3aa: CASSKGYYNSPLHF

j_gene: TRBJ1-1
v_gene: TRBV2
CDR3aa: CASSAGRNTEAFF

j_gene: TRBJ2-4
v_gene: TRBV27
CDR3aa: CASSKNTVAKNIQYF

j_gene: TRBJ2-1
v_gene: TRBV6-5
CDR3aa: CATNGGLVYNEQFF

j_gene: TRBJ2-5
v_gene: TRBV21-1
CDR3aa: CASSQKGTSGQETQYF

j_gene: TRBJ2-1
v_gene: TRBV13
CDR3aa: CASSYGGTQAYNEQFF

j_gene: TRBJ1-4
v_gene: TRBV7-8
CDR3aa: CASSRSNTAYPNEKLFF

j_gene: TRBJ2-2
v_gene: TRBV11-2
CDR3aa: CASTPREGASTGELFF

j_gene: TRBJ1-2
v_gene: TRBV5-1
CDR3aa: CASSLVPGTAAPDYGYTF

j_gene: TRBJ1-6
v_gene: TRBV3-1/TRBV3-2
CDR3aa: CASSQVSGGWNSPLHF

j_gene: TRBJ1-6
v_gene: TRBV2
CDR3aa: CASSVEGTQNNSPLHF

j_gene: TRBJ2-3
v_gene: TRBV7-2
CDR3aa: CASSSPGSDTQYF

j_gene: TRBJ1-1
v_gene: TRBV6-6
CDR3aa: CASSYSDFQGIEAFF

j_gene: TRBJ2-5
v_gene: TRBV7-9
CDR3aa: CASRQRGGQETQYF

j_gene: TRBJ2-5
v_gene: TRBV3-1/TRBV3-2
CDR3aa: CASSQEGRLQETQYF

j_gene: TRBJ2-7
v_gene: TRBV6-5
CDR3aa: CASKSPGGGYSEQYF

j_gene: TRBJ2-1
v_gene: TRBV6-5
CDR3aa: CASSSRDRGNNEQFF

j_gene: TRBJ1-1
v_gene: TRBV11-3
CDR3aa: CASSQTSVPEAFF

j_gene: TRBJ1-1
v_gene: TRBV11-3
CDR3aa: CASSRGFSEAFF

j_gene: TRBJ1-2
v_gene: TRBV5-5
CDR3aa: CASSFLGRGDGYTF

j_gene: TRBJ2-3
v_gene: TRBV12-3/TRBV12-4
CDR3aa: CASVQGEGTQYF

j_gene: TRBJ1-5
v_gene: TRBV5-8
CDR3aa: CASSPAFRIGADQPQHF

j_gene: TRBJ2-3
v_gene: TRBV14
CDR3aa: CASSHETSRGTDTQYF

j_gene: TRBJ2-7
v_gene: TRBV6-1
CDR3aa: CASSDPGQGGSYEQYF

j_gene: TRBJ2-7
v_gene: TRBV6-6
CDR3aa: CASSVGTDPYEQYF

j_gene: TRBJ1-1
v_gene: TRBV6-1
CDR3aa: CASSEQYRTKGEAFF